A selection of T cell receptor beta chains follows, all from one sample in a study of control samples from healthy donors and cancer patients. Sequencing used immunoSEQ multiplex PCR; TCRdb keeps in-frame clones, though not all of them. The sample includes about 83,000 clones, roughly 91% of them seen just once. The specimen sequenced was blood. The receptors shown here come from a man between 50 and 59 years old in good health. CDR3s include the opening cysteine and the closing phenylalanine or tryptophan. A D gene is named only where the DNA matches it firmly. Only some rows state a clone size, as once, few, many or a class for expanded clones.

TRBJ2-5,TRBV5-1,.,.,TGCGCCAGCAGCGATGCCGGGACTCAGGCGGAGACCCAGTACTTC,CASSDAGTQAETQYF
TRBJ2-2,TRBV7-9,.,TRBD2,TGTGCCAGCAGCGCGTTAGCGGGGGGGAACACCGGGGAGCTGTTTTTT,CASSALAGGNTGELFF
TRBJ1-2,TRBV12-3/TRBV12-4,.,.,TGTGCCAGCAGGAACAGGGAGAATGGCTACACCTTC,CASRNRENGYTF
TRBJ1-1,TRBV2,.,TRBD1,TGTGCCAGCAGGGCCACAGGGGGCGGATACACTGAAGCTTTCTTT,CASRATGGGYTEAFF
TRBJ1-5,TRBV27,once,.,TGTGCCAGCAGTTTGCAACCTAGCAATCAGCCCCAGCATTTT,CASSLQPSNQPQHF
TRBJ1-2,TRBV24-1,once,TRBD1,TGTGCCACCAGTGATCCAAGGACAGGGGAACATGGCTACACCTTC,CATSDPRTGEHGYTF
TRBJ1-3,TRBV2,once,.,TGTGCCAGCAGTGGAGAGGCCCCTACTAGTGGAAACACCATATATTTT,CASSGEAPTSGNTIYF
TRBJ1-5,TRBV30,.,.,TGTGCCTGGAGCCCGGGGACGGGATATCAGCCCCAGCATTTT,CAWSPGTGYQPQHF
TRBJ2-5,TRBV18,.,.,TGTGCCAGCTCACCAGTCAAGGGTGGGGGACAAGAGACCCAGTACTTC,CASSPVKGGGQETQYF
TRBJ1-5,TRBV28,.,.,TGTGCCAGCAGTTTAGGGCAGGGGTTTCGGCAGCCCCAGCATTTT,CASSLGQGFRQPQHF
TRBJ1-6,TRBV5-4,once,TRBD1,TGTGCCAGCAGCTTGAAGGGACAGAATTCACCCCTCCACTTT,CASSLKGQNSPLHF
TRBJ1-1,TRBV6-1,.,.,TGTGCCAGCAGTGAAGCGCGGTCAGGGTTTACTGAAGCTTTCTTT,CASSEARSGFTEAFF
TRBJ2-1,TRBV29-1,few,TRBD1,TGCAGCGACCTACAGGGGGACAAGGGCAATGAGCAGTTCTTC,CSDLQGDKGNEQFF
TRBJ1-1,TRBV7-2,.,.,TGTGCCAGCAGATCCACTGAACAGGGCACTGAAGCTTTCTTT,CASRSTEQGTEAFF
TRBJ2-5,TRBV6-5,.,.,TGTGCCAGCAGTTACCCTCCTGGAGAGACCCAGTACTTC,CASSYPPGETQYF
TRBJ2-2,TRBV14,.,.,TGTGCCAGCAGCCAGTCAGGCTTCATGAACACCGGGGAGCTGTTTTTT,CASSQSGFMNTGELFF
TRBJ2-2,TRBV30,.,TRBD1,TGTGCCTCTGGACAGGGGTTGGCCGGGGAGCTGTTTTTT,CASGQGLAGELFF
TRBJ2-1,TRBV6-5,.,TRBD2,TGTGCCAGCAGTCGCGGGGGGGCTTGGGAGCAGTTCTTC,CASSRGGAWEQFF
TRBJ2-1,TRBV4-2,.,.,TGTGCCAGCAGCCAAGATGGAGGGAGCGACAATGAGCAGTTCTTC,CASSQDGGSDNEQFF
TRBJ1-6,TRBV25-1,.,TRBD1,TGTGCCAGCAGTGACGACAGGGCCTATAATTCACCCCTCCACTTT,CASSDDRAYNSPLHF
TRBJ2-1,TRBV12-5,.,TRBD1,TGTGCTAGTTCCAAGGGGGCGGAAAGGAATGAGCAGTTCTTC,CASSKGAERNEQFF
TRBJ2-5,TRBV29-1,once,.,TGCAGCGTTGAGGGGGGGGGCTCGACCCAGTACTTC,CSVEGGGSTQYF
TRBJ1-6,TRBV2,.,.,TGTGCCAGCAGTGAGGAGGAAACGCTCCACTTT,CASSEEETLHF
TRBJ1-2,TRBV12-3/TRBV12-4,.,.,TGTGCCAGCAGTCCGGGGGGGTCGGATGGCTACACCTTC,CASSPGGSDGYTF
TRBJ2-5,TRBV11-1,.,TRBD1,TGTGCCAGCAGTTCCCGGGGACAGATCCAAGAGACCCAGTACTTC,CASSSRGQIQETQYF
TRBJ2-2,TRBV18,.,TRBD1,TGTGCCAGCTCACCAAGCCGAAGGGGGACAGGGGACACCGGGGAGCTGTTTTTT,CASSPSRRGTGDTGELFF
TRBJ2-7,TRBV5-1,.,.,TGCGCCAGCAGCTTGGAGGGACCGGGGTACGAGCAGTACTTC,CASSLEGPGYEQYF
TRBJ2-1,TRBV11-2,.,TRBD2,TGTGCCAGCAGCCTAGGGACTAGCGGATTCAATGAGCAGTTCTTC,CASSLGTSGFNEQFF
TRBJ2-7,TRBV2,.,.,TGTGCCAGCAGTGCGGATATGGCGGGAGAGCAGTACTTC,CASSADMAGEQYF
TRBJ2-7,TRBV14,once,.,TGTGCCAGCAGCCCAAGGTTCGGTAAGCAGTACTTC,CASSPRFGKQYF
TRBJ1-5,TRBV27,.,TRBD1,TGTGCCAGCAGTTTACGTCGGGACAGTCAGCCCCAGCATTTT,CASSLRRDSQPQHF
TRBJ2-7,TRBV5-8,.,.,TGTGCCAGCAGGGCAGGGAGCAAAATTACCTACGAGCAGTACTTC,CASRAGSKITYEQYF
TRBJ1-3,TRBV19,.,.,TGTGCCAGTAGTACCACGGTCTCTGGAAACACCATATATTTT,CASSTTVSGNTIYF
TRBJ1-1,TRBV19,.,.,TGTGCCAGTAGTATAGGTACGGGTAGTACGGCTGAAGCTTTCTTT,CASSIGTGSTAEAFF
TRBJ1-4,TRBV3-1/TRBV3-2,.,.,TGTGCCAGCAGCCGCCAGACAGAGCCTCCGAGAGGGAAACTGTTTTTT,CASSRQTEPPRGKLFF
TRBJ1-3,TRBV19,.,.,TGTGCCAGTAGTAGACTTCAGGGAAACTCTGGAAACACCATATATTTT,CASSRLQGNSGNTIYF
TRBJ1-5,TRBV30,.,.,TGTGCCTGGAGTGCTCTGACAGGTCAACAGCCCCAGCATTTT,CAWSALTGQQPQHF
TRBJ2-3,TRBV7-2,.,TRBD2,TGTGCCAGCAGCCCAACTAGCGGGGGGGCGAATACGCAGTATTTT,CASSPTSGGANTQYF
TRBJ2-5,TRBV5-1,.,.,TGCGCCAGCAGCGGAACCACCAGGGTTGGAGCGGAGACCCAGTACTTC,CASSGTTRVGAETQYF
TRBJ2-2,TRBV6-6,.,TRBD1,TGTGCCAGCGATTATGGACAGGCAACCGGGGAGCTGTTTTTT,CASDYGQATGELFF
TRBJ1-1,TRBV30,.,TRBD1,TGTGCCTGGAGTGTACGACAGGGGTTGGAAGCTTTCTTT,CAWSVRQGLEAFF
TRBJ1-6,TRBV30,once,.,TGTGCCTGGAGTTGGGCAGGGGTTAATTCACCCCTCCACTTT,CAWSWAGVNSPLHF
TRBJ2-5,TRBV14,.,.,TGTGCCAGCAGCCAAGAGGGCCGGATGGTCTACTTC,CASSQEGRMVYF
TRBJ2-3,TRBV27,few,.,TGTGCCAGCAGCCGGAGTCATCGGACAGATACGCAGTATTTT,CASSRSHRTDTQYF
TRBJ2-1,TRBV5-1,.,TRBD1,TGCGCCAGCAGCTCATACAGGGGCAATGAGCAGTTCTTC,CASSSYRGNEQFF
TRBJ1-2,TRBV6-6,.,.,TGTGCCAGCAGTCCTAGGGACATTATAAACTATGGCTACACCTTC,CASSPRDIINYGYTF
TRBJ1-5,TRBV18,.,.,TGTGCCAGCTCGCTCAGAAGCAATCAGCCCCAGCATTTT,CASSLRSNQPQHF
TRBJ1-2,TRBV7-9,once,TRBD1,TGTGCCAGCAGCCCGTCGGTCGGACAGGGGGACACCTTC,CASSPSVGQGDTF
TRBJ2-7,TRBV5-1,.,TRBD2,TGCGCCAGCAGCTGGGGGGACTATAACTACGAGCAGTACTTC,CASSWGDYNYEQYF
TRBJ1-6,TRBV10-3,.,.,TGTGCCATCAGTGAGGCAGTCGGTTCACCCCTCCACTTT,CAISEAVGSPLHF
TRBJ2-6,TRBV6-1,.,.,TGTGCCAGCAGTGACCACAGGGCCCCTGGGGCCAACGTCCTGACTTTC,CASSDHRAPGANVLTF
TRBJ2-6,TRBV7-9,.,.,TGTGCCAGCAGTTTAGGGTCCGGGTCTGGGGCCAACGTCCTGACTTTC,CASSLGSGSGANVLTF
TRBJ1-2,TRBV14,.,.,TGTGCCAGCAGCCAAGGGGCCAAACGGGATGGCTACACCTTC,CASSQGAKRDGYTF